These T cell receptor beta chains were read from a single sample in a study of neurological immune-mediated disorders. One entry per CDR3 protein results from TCRdb running MiXCR on the 5' RACE reads. The sample lists about 49,000 distinct CDR3 sequences; roughly 8.4% were seen once. Sequences were obtained from PBMCs. Receptors were obtained from a woman between 40 and 50 years old in good health. Both conserved end residues are part of each CDR3. A D gene is named only where the DNA matches it firmly. Part of the rows lack a size; the others show once, few, many or a class for expanded clones.

abundance,j_gene,d_gene,v_gene,CDR3nt,CDR3aa
many,TRBJ2-1,NA,TRBV20-1,TGCAGTGCTCCGAAGGGACCCAGCTCCTACAATGAGCAGTTCTTC,CSAPKGPSSYNEQFF
many,TRBJ2-7,TRBD1,TRBV7-2,TGTGCCAGCAGCCATGGGACAGCATCCCCGTACTTC,CASSHGTASPYF
many,TRBJ2-1,NA,TRBV6-5,TGTGCCAGCAGCCGGGGGCGCCGGCCTGGTGAGCAGTTCTTC,CASSRGRRPGEQFF
many,TRBJ2-5,TRBD2,TRBV9,TGTGCCAGCAGCGTAGGAGGCTCTAGCGGGAACCAAGAGACCCAGTACTTC,CASSVGGSSGNQETQYF
many,TRBJ2-1,TRBD2,TRBV24-1,TGTGCCACCAGTCCGACTGTCGGCGGGAGGGGCTACAATGAGCAGTTCTTC,CATSPTVGGRGYNEQFF
many,TRBJ1-5,NA,TRBV5-6,TGTGCCAGCAACTTCGGGTATAGCAATCAGCCCCAGCATTTT,CASNFGYSNQPQHF
many,TRBJ1-1,NA,TRBV11-1,TGTGCCAGCAGCTTAGATCAACAGGGAGAAGCTTTCTTT,CASSLDQQGEAFF
many,TRBJ2-6,NA,TRBV20-1,TGCAGTGCTAGAGATGGGGTCTCTGGGGCCAACGTCCTGACTTTC,CSARDGVSGANVLTF
NA,TRBJ2-1,NA,TRBV12-3/TRBV12-4,TGTGCCAGCAGTTTGGGGGCGACCCAGTTCTTC,CASSLGATQFF
many,TRBJ2-2,NA,TRBV4-3,TGCGCCAGCAGCCAAGACCTAACGGGTTGGACCGGGGAGCTGTTTTTT,CASSQDLTGWTGELFF
many,TRBJ1-1,NA,TRBV9,TGTGCCAGCATGGGGGTACGTTGGGGGAGGAACACTGAAGCTTTCTTT,CASMGVRWGRNTEAFF
many,TRBJ1-1,NA,TRBV18,TGTGCCAGCTCCCGTGGGACGGACACTGAAGCTTTCTTT,CASSRGTDTEAFF
many,TRBJ1-1,TRBD1,TRBV12-3/TRBV12-4,TGTGCCAGCAGTTTAGAACGATGGGATAACAGGGGGCTAACTGAAGCTTTCTTT,CASSLERWDNRGLTEAFF
many,TRBJ2-1,TRBD1,TRBV5-1,TGCGCCAGCAGCGCGGGACAGGGAAGGCACAATGAGCAGTTCTTC,CASSAGQGRHNEQFF
many,TRBJ1-2,TRBD1,TRBV9,TGTGCCAGCAGCGACACACAGGGGATTGGCTATGGCTACACCTTC,CASSDTQGIGYGYTF
many,TRBJ1-1,TRBD1,TRBV12-5,TGTGCTAGTGGTTTAAACCGGGACAGGGAAGCTTTCTTT,CASGLNRDREAFF
many,TRBJ2-7,NA,TRBV14,TGTGCCAGCAGCACAGGAGCCTACGAGCAGTACTTC,CASSTGAYEQYF
many,TRBJ2-7,NA,TRBV7-9,TGTGCCAGCATCAAACATGGGGATTTCTCCTACGAGCAGTACTTC,CASIKHGDFSYEQYF
many,TRBJ2-7,TRBD1,TRBV10-3,TGTGCCATGGGCACAGGGGATTTCTACGAGCAGTACTTC,CAMGTGDFYEQYF
many,TRBJ1-6,NA,TRBV5-1,TGCGCCAGCAGTCGAGGGGCCGTAAGTGGTAATTCACCCCTCCACTTT,CASSRGAVSGNSPLHF
many,TRBJ2-7,TRBD2,TRBV6-2/TRBV6-3,TGTGCCAGCAGCCGCCCGGGAGGATGGTCCTACGAGCAGTACTTC,CASSRPGGWSYEQYF
many,TRBJ1-4,NA,TRBV6-5,TGTGCCACCAAAAACGGACCCTACGGGGGTGAAAAACTGTTTTTT,CATKNGPYGGEKLFF
many,TRBJ2-3,NA,TRBV3-1,TGTGCCAGCAGCACTAACCCTAGGGCTACGCAGTATTTT,CASSTNPRATQYF
many,TRBJ1-3,NA,TRBV7-2,TGTGCCAGCAGCCCGCAAGGGCCACCGTCTGGAAACACCATATATTTT,CASSPQGPPSGNTIYF
few,TRBJ2-5,TRBD1,TRBV10-3,TGTGCCATCAGTGAGTCACAGGGGACGGAGACCCAGTACTTC,CAISESQGTETQYF
many,TRBJ2-5,NA,TRBV5-1,TGCGCCAGCAGCTTGGGGACCCCCCCAGAGACCCAGTACTTC,CASSLGTPPETQYF
many,TRBJ1-3,NA,TRBV29-1,TGCAGCGTTGGACAGGCTTCCTCTGGAAACACCATATATTTT,CSVGQASSGNTIYF
many,TRBJ2-7,NA,TRBV7-2,TGTGCCAGCAGCTTAGAGGGGGGGTACTTCCGGGAGCAGTACTTC,CASSLEGGYFREQYF
many,TRBJ1-1,NA,TRBV28,TGTGCCAGCAGGACGGGGGGTGATGTCGGAGCTTTCTTT,CASRTGGDVGAFF
few,TRBJ1-5,NA,TRBV30,TGTGCCTGGAGTGTACCGGGGGCGATTAGCAATCAGCCCCAGCATTTT,CAWSVPGAISNQPQHF
many,TRBJ2-1,NA,TRBV11-2,TGTGCCAGCAGCCCAGCCTACAATGAGCAGTTCTTC,CASSPAYNEQFF
many,TRBJ1-2,TRBD1,TRBV5-6,TGTGCCAGCAGCTTGTTGGGACAGGGTAACTATGGCTACACCTTC,CASSLLGQGNYGYTF
many,TRBJ2-7,TRBD2,TRBV27,TGTGCCAGCAGGCGGACTAGCGGGAGAATCTACGAGCAGTACTTC,CASRRTSGRIYEQYF
many,TRBJ1-2,NA,TRBV6-2/TRBV6-3,TGTGCCAGCAGTTACATTGGACCTAACCCGGGGAGCTATGGCTACACCTTC,CASSYIGPNPGSYGYTF
few,TRBJ1-1,NA,TRBV27,TGTGCCAGCAGTTTATCTCCGCTAGAAGCTTTCTTT,CASSLSPLEAFF
few,TRBJ2-5,NA,TRBV11-1,TGTGCCAGCAGCTTAGTCCCTGGAGAGACCCAGTACTTC,CASSLVPGETQYF
few,TRBJ2-3,TRBD2,TRBV6-1,TGTGCCAGCCTCCGGGGACTAGCAGAAGATACGCAGTATTTT,CASLRGLAEDTQYF
many,TRBJ2-5,NA,TRBV4-2,TGTGCCAGCAGCCAAGGGGTGAGTGAACAAGAGACCCAGTACTTC,CASSQGVSEQETQYF
few,TRBJ2-7,NA,TRBV2,TGTGCCAGCAGTGAAGGCCGGCTCTCAAAGGGCTACGAGCAGTACTTC,CASSEGRLSKGYEQYF
few,TRBJ2-1,NA,TRBV12-5,TGTGCTAGTGGTCCCGCAGGTTTCAATGAGCAGTTCTTC,CASGPAGFNEQFF
NA,TRBJ2-2,NA,TRBV9,TGTGCCAGCAGCGTAGTCAGGGGCTACTCCACCGGGGAGCTGTTTTTT,CASSVVRGYSTGELFF
few,TRBJ1-2,TRBD1,TRBV14,TGTGCCAGCAGCCAAGAAACCCCCCGGACAGGCTATGGCTACACCTTC,CASSQETPRTGYGYTF
many,TRBJ2-7,TRBD1,TRBV12-3/TRBV12-4,TGTGCCAGCCCTCGACAGGGTTGGTACGAGCAGTACTTC,CASPRQGWYEQYF
few,TRBJ2-1,TRBD2,TRBV13,TGTGCCAGCAGCTTTAGCCCGGGACTAGCGGGGGGGGCCTACAATGAGCAGTTCTTC,CASSFSPGLAGGAYNEQFF
many,TRBJ1-5,NA,TRBV6-1,TGTGCCAGCATGAGAGGAGCGGACGGCGGACAGCCCCAGCATTTT,CASMRGADGGQPQHF
many,TRBJ1-1,NA,TRBV7-2,TGTGCCAGCAGCTCCCTCTCCGGCACTGAAGCTTTCTTT,CASSSLSGTEAFF
many,TRBJ2-5,TRBD2,TRBV20-1,TGCAGTGCTTTTTTATATACTAGCGGGGTGAAAGAGACCCAGTACTTC,CSAFLYTSGVKETQYF
many,TRBJ1-6,NA,TRBV4-3,TGCGCCAGCAGCCAAGCCCCCGACAGGCCCTATTCACCCCTCCACTTT,CASSQAPDRPYSPLHF
many,TRBJ1-1,NA,TRBV20-1,TGCAGTGCTGGGGCGGGTCGGGGGCTGGGGGTTACTGAAGCTTTCTTT,CSAGAGRGLGVTEAFF
many,TRBJ2-7,NA,TRBV7-2,TGTGCCAGCAGCCATGGACCGTCCTACGAGCAGTACTTC,CASSHGPSYEQYF
many,TRBJ2-7,NA,TRBV24-1,TGTGCCACCAGTGATTCACAGGTGCCGGGTGAGCAGTACTTC,CATSDSQVPGEQYF
many,TRBJ2-3,TRBD2,TRBV4-3,TGCGCCAGCAGCCAAGTGGGACTAGCCCTGGATACGCAGTATTTT,CASSQVGLALDTQYF
many,TRBJ1-1,NA,TRBV12-3/TRBV12-4,TGTGCCAGCAGTGACCTGAAGGGAGGGCACACTGAAGCTTTCTTT,CASSDLKGGHTEAFF
many,TRBJ1-4,TRBD1,TRBV5-1,TGCGCCAGCAGCTACCAGGGACAGGAGACGGAAAAACTGTTTTTT,CASSYQGQETEKLFF
many,TRBJ2-3,TRBD2,TRBV20-1,TGCAGTGCTAACCGACTAGCGGGGAGCACAGATACGCAGTATTTT,CSANRLAGSTDTQYF
NA,TRBJ1-5,NA,TRBV7-7,TGTGCCAGCAGCTTAAATCCAAATCAGCCCCAGCATTTT,CASSLNPNQPQHF
many,TRBJ2-1,NA,TRBV6-1,TGTGCCAGCACGTCGGGACGGACTTACAATGAGCAGTTCTTC,CASTSGRTYNEQFF